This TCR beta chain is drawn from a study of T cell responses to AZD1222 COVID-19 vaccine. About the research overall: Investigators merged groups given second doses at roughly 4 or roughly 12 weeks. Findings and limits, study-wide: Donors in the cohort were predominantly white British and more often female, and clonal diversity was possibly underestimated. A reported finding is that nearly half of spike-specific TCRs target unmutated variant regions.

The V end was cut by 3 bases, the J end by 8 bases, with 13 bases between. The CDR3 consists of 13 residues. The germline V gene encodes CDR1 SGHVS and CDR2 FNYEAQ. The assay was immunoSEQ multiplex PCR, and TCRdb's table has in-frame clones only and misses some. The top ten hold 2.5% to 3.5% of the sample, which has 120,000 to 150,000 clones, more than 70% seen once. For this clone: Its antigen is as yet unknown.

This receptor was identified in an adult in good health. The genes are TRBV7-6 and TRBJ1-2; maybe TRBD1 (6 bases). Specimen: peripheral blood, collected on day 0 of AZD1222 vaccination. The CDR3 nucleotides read TGTGCCAGCAGCTTTCCGGGGGCTCGAGGCTACACCTTC. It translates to CASSFPGARGYTF.